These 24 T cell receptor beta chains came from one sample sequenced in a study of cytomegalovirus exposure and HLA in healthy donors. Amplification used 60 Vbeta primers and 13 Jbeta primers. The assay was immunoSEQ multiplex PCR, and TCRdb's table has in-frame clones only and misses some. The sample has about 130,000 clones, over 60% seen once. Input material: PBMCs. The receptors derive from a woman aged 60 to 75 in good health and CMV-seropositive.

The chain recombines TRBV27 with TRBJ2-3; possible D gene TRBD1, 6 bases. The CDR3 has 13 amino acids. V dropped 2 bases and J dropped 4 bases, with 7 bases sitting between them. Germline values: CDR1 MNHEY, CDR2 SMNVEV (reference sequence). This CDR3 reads CASSLEGADTQYF. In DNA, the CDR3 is TGTGCCAGCAGTTTAGAGGGGGCAGATACGCAGTATTTT.

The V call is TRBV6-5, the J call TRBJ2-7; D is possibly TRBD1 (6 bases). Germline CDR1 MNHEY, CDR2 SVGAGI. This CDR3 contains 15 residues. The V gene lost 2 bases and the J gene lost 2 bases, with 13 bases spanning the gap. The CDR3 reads CASSYGIQGPYEQYF. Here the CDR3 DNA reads TGTGCCAGCAGTTACGGGATTCAGGGGCCCTACGAGCAGTACTTC.

CDR3 loop: CASSLEQGASGYTF. CDR3 coding DNA: TGTGCCAGCAGTTTAGAACAGGGGGCAAGTGGCTACACCTTC. V is TRBV27 and J is TRBJ1-2, with 9 bases identical to TRBD1. Trimming cost V 2 bases and J 7 bases; bases outside gene matches: 5. The germline CDR1 and CDR2 sequences are MNHEY and SMNVEV (reference sequence). This CDR3 is built from 14 residues.

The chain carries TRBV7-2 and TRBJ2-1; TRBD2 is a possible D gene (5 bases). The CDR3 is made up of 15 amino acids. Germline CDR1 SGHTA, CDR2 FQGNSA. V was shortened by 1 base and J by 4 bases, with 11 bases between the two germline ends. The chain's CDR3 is CASSLEGAGYNEQFF. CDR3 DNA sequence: TGTGCCAGCAGCTTAGAGGGAGCTGGTTACAATGAGCAGTTCTTC.

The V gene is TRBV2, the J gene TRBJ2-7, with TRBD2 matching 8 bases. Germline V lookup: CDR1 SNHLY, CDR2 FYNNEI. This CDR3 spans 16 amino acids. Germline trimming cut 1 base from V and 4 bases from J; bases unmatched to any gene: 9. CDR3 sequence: CASSEGWPGGPYEQYF. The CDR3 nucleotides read TGTGCCAGCAGTGAAGGTTGGCCGGGAGGGCCGTACGAGCAGTACTTC.

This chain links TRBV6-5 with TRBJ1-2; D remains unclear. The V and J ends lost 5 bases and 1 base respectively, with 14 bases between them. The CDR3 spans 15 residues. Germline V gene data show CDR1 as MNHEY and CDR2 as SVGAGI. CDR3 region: CASSVGGPLNYGYTF. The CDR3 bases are TGTGCCAGCAGTGTAGGAGGCCCCCTTAACTATGGCTACACCTTC.

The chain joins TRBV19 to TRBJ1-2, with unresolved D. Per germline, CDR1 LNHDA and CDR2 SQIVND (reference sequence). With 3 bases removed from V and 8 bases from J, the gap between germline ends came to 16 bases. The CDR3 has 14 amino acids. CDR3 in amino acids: CASSIIGLQRGYTF. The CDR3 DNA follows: TGTGCCAGTAGTATTATAGGACTCCAACGGGGCTACACCTTC.

The chain's CDR3 is CAISPGTDSYRGKNIQYF. Written as DNA, the CDR3 is TGTGCCATCAGTCCCGGGACAGATAGTTATAGGGGCAAAAACATTCAGTACTTC. V is TRBV10-3 and J is TRBJ2-4; the match to TRBD1 covers 7 bases. Germline CDR1 and CDR2: ENHRY and SYGVKD. This CDR3 region has 18 residues. The junction had 16 bases not matched to a gene; V was cut back by 5 bases and J by 3 bases.

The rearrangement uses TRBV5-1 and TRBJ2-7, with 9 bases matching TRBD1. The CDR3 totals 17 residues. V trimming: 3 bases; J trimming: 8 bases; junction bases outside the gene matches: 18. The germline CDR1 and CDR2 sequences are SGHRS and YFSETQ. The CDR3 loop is CASSWGQGLRVRGQQYF. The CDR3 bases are TGCGCCAGCAGCTGGGGACAGGGTTTAAGAGTGCGTGGTCAGCAGTACTTC.

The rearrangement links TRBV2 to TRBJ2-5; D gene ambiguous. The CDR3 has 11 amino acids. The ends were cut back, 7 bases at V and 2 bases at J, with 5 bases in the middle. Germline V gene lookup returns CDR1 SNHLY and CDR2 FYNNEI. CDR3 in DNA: TGTGCCAGCACCCCACAAGAGACCCAGTACTTC. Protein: CASTPQETQYF.

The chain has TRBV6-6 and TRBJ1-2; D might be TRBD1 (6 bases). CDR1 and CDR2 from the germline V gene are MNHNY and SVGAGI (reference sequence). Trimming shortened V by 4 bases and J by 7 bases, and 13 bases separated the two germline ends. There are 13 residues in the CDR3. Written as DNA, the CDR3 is TGTGCCAGCAGTTGGCAGGGGCAGAGTGGCTACACCTTC. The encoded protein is CASSWQGQSGYTF.

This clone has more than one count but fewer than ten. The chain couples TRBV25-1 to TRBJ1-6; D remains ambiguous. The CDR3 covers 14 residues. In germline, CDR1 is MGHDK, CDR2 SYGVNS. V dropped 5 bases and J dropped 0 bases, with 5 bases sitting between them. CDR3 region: CASSSSSYNSPLHF. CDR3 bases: TGTGCCAGCAGTAGTAGCTCCTATAATTCACCCCTCCACTTT.

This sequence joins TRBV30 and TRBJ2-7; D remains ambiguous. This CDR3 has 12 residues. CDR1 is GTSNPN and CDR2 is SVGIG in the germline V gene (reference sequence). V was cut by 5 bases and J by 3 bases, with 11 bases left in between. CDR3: CAWGTPGYEQYF. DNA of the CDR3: TGTGCCTGGGGTACACCTGGCTACGAGCAGTACTTC.

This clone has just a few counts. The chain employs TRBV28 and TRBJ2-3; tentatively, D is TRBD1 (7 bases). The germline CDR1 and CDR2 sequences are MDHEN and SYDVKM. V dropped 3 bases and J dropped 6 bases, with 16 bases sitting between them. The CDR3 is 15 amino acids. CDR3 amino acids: CASSFGGGRADTQYF. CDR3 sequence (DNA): TGTGCCAGCAGTTTTGGAGGGGGCAGGGCGGATACGCAGTATTTT.

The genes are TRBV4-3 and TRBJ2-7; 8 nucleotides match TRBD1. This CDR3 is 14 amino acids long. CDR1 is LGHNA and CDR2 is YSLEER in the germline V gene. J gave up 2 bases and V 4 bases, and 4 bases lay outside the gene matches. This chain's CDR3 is CASSPTGDPYEQYF. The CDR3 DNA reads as TGCGCCAGCAGCCCGACAGGGGACCCCTACGAGCAGTACTTC.

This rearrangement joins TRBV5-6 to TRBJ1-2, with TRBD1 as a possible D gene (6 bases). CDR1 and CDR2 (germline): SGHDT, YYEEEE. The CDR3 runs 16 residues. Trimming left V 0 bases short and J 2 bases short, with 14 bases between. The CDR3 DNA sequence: TGTGCCAGCAGCTTGGCAAACCGGGACAACAACTATGGCTACACCTTC. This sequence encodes CASSLANRDNNYGYTF.

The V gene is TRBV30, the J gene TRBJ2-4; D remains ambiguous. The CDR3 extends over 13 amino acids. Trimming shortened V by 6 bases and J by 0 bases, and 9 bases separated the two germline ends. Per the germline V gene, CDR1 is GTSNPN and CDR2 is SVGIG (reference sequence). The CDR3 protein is CACEQSAKNIQYF. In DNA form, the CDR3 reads TGTGCCTGCGAACAATCAGCCAAAAACATTCAGTACTTC.

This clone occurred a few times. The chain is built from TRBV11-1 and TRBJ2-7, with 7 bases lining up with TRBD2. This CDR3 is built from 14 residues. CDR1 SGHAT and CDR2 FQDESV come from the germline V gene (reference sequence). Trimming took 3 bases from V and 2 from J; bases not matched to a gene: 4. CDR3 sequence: CASSLSGGPYEQYF. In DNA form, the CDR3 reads TGTGCCAGCAGCTTGTCGGGAGGTCCCTACGAGCAGTACTTC. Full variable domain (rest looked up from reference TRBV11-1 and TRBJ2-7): EAEVAQSPRYKITEKSQAVAFWCDPISGHATLYWYRQILGQGPELLVQFQDESVVDDSQLPKDRFSAERLKGVDSTLKIQPAELGDSAMYLCASSLSGGPYEQYFGPGTRLTVT.

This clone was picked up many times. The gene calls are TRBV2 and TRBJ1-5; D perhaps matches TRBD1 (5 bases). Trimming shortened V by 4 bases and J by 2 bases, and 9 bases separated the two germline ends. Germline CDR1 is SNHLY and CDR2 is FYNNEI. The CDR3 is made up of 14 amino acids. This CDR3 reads CASSAGYGNQPQHF. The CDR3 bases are TGTGCCAGCAGTGCAGGGTATGGCAATCAGCCCCAGCATTTT.

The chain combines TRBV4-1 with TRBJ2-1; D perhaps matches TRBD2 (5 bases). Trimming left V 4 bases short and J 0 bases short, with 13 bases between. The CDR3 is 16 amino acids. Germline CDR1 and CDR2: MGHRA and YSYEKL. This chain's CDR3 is CASSRHGGTSYNEQFF. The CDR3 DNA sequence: TGCGCCAGCAGCCGGCACGGAGGAACCTCCTACAATGAGCAGTTCTTC.

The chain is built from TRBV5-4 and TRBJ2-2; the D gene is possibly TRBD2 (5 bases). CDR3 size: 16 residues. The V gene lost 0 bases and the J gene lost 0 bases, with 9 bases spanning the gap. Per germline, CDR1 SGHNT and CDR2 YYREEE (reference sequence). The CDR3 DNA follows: TGTGCCAGCAGCTTGGTTCTAGCCGCGAACACCGGGGAGCTGTTTTTT. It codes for CASSLVLAANTGELFF.

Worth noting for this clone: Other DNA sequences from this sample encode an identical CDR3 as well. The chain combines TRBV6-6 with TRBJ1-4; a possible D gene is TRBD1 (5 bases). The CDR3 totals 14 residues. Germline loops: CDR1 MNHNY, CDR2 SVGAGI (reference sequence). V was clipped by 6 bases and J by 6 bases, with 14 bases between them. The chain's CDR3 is CASRSRGGDEKLFF. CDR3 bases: TGTGCCAGCAGGTCAAGGGGTGGTGATGAAAAACTGTTTTTT.

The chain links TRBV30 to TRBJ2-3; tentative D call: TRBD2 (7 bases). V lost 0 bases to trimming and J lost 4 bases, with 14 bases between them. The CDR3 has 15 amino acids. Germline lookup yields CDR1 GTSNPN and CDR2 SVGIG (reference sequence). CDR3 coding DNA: TGTGCCTGGAGTGTCGGCGGGGGCGGATCAGATACGCAGTATTTT. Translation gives CAWSVGGGGSDTQYF. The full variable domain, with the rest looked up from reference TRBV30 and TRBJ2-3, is SQTIHQWPATLVQPVGSPLSLECTVEGTSNPNLYWYRQAAGRGLQLLFYSVGIGQISSEVPQNLSASRPQDRQFILSSKKLLLSDSGFYLCAWSVGGGGSDTQYFGPGTRLTVL.

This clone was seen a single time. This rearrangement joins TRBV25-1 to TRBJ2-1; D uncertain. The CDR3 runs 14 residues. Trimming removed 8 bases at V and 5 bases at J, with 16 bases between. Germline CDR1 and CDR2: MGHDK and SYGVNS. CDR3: CASFHRVSNNEQFF. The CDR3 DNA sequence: TGTGCCAGCTTCCACAGAGTATCAAACAATGAGCAGTTCTTC.